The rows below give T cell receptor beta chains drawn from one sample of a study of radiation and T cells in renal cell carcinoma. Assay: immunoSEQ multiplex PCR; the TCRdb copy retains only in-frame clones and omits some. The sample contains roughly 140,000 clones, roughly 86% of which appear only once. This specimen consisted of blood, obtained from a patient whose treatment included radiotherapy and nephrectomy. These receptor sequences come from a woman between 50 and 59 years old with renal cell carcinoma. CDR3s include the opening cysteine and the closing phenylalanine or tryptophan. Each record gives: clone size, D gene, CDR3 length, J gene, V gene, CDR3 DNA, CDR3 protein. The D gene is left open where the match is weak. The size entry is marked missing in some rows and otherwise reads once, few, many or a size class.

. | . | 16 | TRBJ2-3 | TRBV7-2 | TGTGCCAGCGAACAGGGCGGGGGACCCGGCACAGATACGCAGTATTTT | CASEQGGGPGTDTQYF
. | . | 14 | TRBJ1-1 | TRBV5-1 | TGCGCCAGCAGCTTGGAGCCAGGACGTACTGAAGCTTTCTTT | CASSLEPGRTEAFF
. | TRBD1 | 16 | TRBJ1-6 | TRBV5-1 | TGCGCCAGCAGCCCTTGGGGGACAGGGAACAATTCACCCCTCCACTTT | CASSPWGTGNNSPLHF
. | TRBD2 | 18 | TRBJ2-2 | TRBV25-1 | TGTGCCAGCAGTGCCGGACTAGCGGGGGTCACGAACACCGGGGAGCTGTTTTTT | CASSAGLAGVTNTGELFF
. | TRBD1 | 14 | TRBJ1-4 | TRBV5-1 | TGCGCCAGCAGCTTACAGGGGGCGAGTGAAAAACTGTTTTTT | CASSLQGASEKLFF
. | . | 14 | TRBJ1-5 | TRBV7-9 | TGTGCCAGCAGCTTAAGGGGGAGCAATCAGCCCCAGCATTTT | CASSLRGSNQPQHF
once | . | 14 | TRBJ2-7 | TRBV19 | TGTGCCAGTAGACTGGGGGACGCTTCCTACGAGCAGTACTTC | CASRLGDASYEQYF
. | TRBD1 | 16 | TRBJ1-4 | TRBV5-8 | TGTGCCAGCAGCTCCTCCGGGACAGGGGGTAATGAAAAACTGTTTTTT | CASSSSGTGGNEKLFF
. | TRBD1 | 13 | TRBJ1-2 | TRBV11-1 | TGTGCCAGCAGCCCTGACAGGGCCTATGGCTACACCTTC | CASSPDRAYGYTF
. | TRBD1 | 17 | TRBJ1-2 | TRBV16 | TGTGCCAGCAGCCAATCTGGGGACAGGGGCCAAAACTATGGCTACACCTTC | CASSQSGDRGQNYGYTF
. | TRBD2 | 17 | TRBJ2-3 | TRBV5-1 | TGCGCCAGCAGCCTACGACTAGCGGGGGGTATCGCAGATACGCAGTATTTT | CASSLRLAGGIADTQYF
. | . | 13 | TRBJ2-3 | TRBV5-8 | TGTGCCAGCAGCTTAGAGGGCACAGATACGCAGTATTTT | CASSLEGTDTQYF
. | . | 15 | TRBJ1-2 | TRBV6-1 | TGTGCCAGCAGTGAAGGTCTGGGCCCATACTATGGCTACACCTTC | CASSEGLGPYYGYTF
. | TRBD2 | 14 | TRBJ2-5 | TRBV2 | TGTGCCAGCAGTGTGGGACTAGCGGAAGAGACCCAGTACTTC | CASSVGLAEETQYF
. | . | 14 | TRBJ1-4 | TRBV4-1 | TGCGCCAGCAGCCAGCCCCTCCCGGGTGAAAAACTGTTTTTT | CASSQPLPGEKLFF
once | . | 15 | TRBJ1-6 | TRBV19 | TGTGCCAGTAGTATAGGAGGGGCCCCGAATTCACCCCTCCACTTT | CASSIGGAPNSPLHF
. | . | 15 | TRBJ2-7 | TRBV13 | TGTGCCAGCAGCCGGGCGGGCAGGGCCTCCTACGAGCAGTACTTC | CASSRAGRASYEQYF
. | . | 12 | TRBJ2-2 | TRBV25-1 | TGTGCCAGCATGGGGGACACCGGGGAGCTGTTTTTT | CASMGDTGELFF
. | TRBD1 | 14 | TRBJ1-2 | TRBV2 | TGTGCCAGCAGAGAGGACAGGGTGGACTATGGCTACACCTTC | CASREDRVDYGYTF
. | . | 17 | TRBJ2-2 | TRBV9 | TGTGCCAGCAGCCCCCTCAGTGGCAGCTTGGGGACCGGGGAGCTGTTTTTT | CASSPLSGSLGTGELFF
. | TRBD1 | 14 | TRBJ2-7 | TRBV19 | TGTGCCAGTAGTATATCAACAGGGGGCTACGAGCAGTACTTC | CASSISTGGYEQYF
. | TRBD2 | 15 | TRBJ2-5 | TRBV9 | TGTGCCAGCAGCGGAACCGGGACTAGCAGGGAGACCCAGTACTTC | CASSGTGTSRETQYF
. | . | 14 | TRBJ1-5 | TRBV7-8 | TGTGCCAGCAGCCCACTGAGGGGACAACAGCCCCAGCATTTT | CASSPLRGQQPQHF
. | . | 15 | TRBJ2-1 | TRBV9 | TGTGCCAGCAGCGTAGCTGGTCACAAATACAATGAGCAGTTCTTC | CASSVAGHKYNEQFF